This record covers a single T cell receptor beta chain. This entry comes from a study of blood T cell repertoires in COVID-19. Whole-study context: Samples came from the United States, Italy and Spain, spanning acute and convalescent COVID-19. PBMCs, B-cell-depleted T cells, or T cells were the source of the cDNA or gDNA that made up the material.

As originally analysed: For nucleated cells, counts were estimated from reference gene primer amplification. Clones were sequenced by immunoSEQ multiplex PCR, and TCRdb holds only the in-frame ones, with some missing. That table is the source of V, J and clone size, and D and trimming were worked out from the DNA. The repertoire consists of about 140,000 clones, with 75% to 80% occurring once and the leading ten covering roughly 10%. With 5 bases clipped from V and 4 bases from J, the junction kept 12 bases outside the gene matches. Germline CDR1 is ENHRY and CDR2 is SYGVKD. The CDR3 sequence is 16 residues long.

The genes are TRBV10-3 and TRBJ2-3, with 7 bases fitting TRBD2. The sequenced sample was peripheral blood. The receptor was derived from a woman in her fifties or sixties with active or convalescent COVID-19. The CDR3 sequence is CAISFSGGSVADTQYF. The CDR3 DNA reads as TGTGCCATCAGTTTTTCAGGCGGGAGTGTAGCAGATACGCAGTATTTT.